This T cell receptor (beta chain) was documented in a study of PD-L1 blockade in urothelial cancer (dated by TCRdb to the late 2010s). About the investigation overall: All patients started therapy in about 2014 and received atezolizumab 1,200 mg intravenously every 3 weeks. About 90% of the roughly 29 patients were males with bladder-origin urothelial cancer, and about 65% of the roughly 30 reported a prior smoking history. Patients had an ECOG performance status of 0 or 1 and had received between 0 and 3 prior chemotherapy regimens. Blood samples were analyzed 3 weeks after the start of treatment (second dose) and 6 weeks after the start of treatment. Blood samples gave median yields of approximately 130,000 T cells and over 80,000 unique TCRs, along with a median clonality of approximately 0.084. The study was an exploratory multi-omic analysis of somatic, immune and clinical correlates of response to PD-L1 blockade with atezolizumab in urothelial cancer. Pretreatment tumor samples and matched peripheral blood, collected serially before and after atezolizumab treatment, underwent TCR sequencing. Progression-free survival longer than 6 months counted as durable clinical benefit, and TCR features were additionally tested against both progression-free and overall survival. In the same patients, whole exome sequencing and RNA sequencing of pretreatment tumors were performed in addition to TCR sequencing. Durable clinical benefit was achieved by nine patients and was not achieved by 20 patients. Pretreatment blood TCR-seq was available for twenty-nine patients, at least one posttreatment blood collection was obtained for some 24 patients, and tumor TCR-seq was available for some 24 patients.

Synthetic TCR analog templates were spiked into each PCR to estimate absolute template abundance from read counts. The immunoSEQ assay was used to amplify TCRbeta CDR3 regions from genomic DNA with bias-controlled V and J gene primers. Rearranged TCRbeta segments were sequenced at approximately 20X coverage. In the authors' own workflow: Clustering was used to correct sequencing errors, and CDR3s were annotated against IMGT to assign V, D and J genes. Downstream analyses used only productive TCRbeta rearrangements and left out out-of-frame or stop-codon sequences. Clonality was computed as one minus Shannon entropy normalized by the log of the number of unique productive sequences. Fisher's exact test with Benjamini-Hochberg correction, at a threshold of adjusted p below 0.01, was used to find clones that differed between time points or between blood and tumor. What TCRdb holds here is the immuneACCESS table cut down to in-frame rearrangements. Part of the clones is not present; checked against another copy, under half of the missing clones reflect an unresolved V gene, and the others are unexplained. V and J calls and clone size come straight from that table; D and trimming were deduced from the DNA. The sample has about 56,000 clones on record, 85% of them singletons. Jointly, the top ten make up around a sixth of the sample.

The sample's time point label, decoded: pretreatment peripheral blood. The cohort included about 27 patients with locally advanced or metastatic urothelial carcinoma who were treated at Memorial Sloan Kettering on a trial protocol. Peripheral blood mononuclear cells were collected pretreatment and during treatment, at between 1 and 8 total time points per patient. The Qiagen DNeasy Blood extraction kit was used to purify genomic DNA from total PBMCs and tumor samples. Collected pretreatment and during treatment, PBMCs were isolated and stored as previously described. What the work shows at the level of the full study, not this receptor alone: A pretreatment peripheral blood TCR clonality below the median was linked to improved progression-free and overall survival. At 3 weeks after the start of treatment, tumor-associated TCR clones in peripheral blood had expanded more in patients with durable benefit (n of about 22, p = 0.022). Because the sample size was small (n of about 30) and many of the analyses were exploratory, the results are meant to be hypothesis-generating.

A remark on this clone: The antigen this receptor binds is unknown. Base qualities are not provided; no much larger clone lies one nucleotide away.

The source is a man in his 70s with urothelial cancer. This specimen consisted of PBMCs, obtained around atezolizumab (anti-PD-L1) treatment.

The nucleotide sequence is given as TGTGCCAGCAGCTTAAATGTACTATACAATGAGCAGTTCTTC. The resulting protein is CASSLNVLYNEQFF. The V and J segments used are TRBV7-9 and TRBJ2-1; no D gene is confidently identified. V loses 2 bases of germline sequence and J loses 4 bases, and the interval between the two ends is 9 bases. Taken from the germline V gene (reference sequence), the CDR1 and CDR2 loops are SEHNR and FQNEAQ. From cysteine to phenylalanine, the CDR3 is 14 amino acids long. Only the CDR3 DNA stays, 42 bases, in frame from base 1.